This T cell receptor beta chain is drawn from a study of blood T cell repertoires in COVID-19. The wider study: The samples span acute and convalescent COVID-19 from the United States, Italy and Spain. In each case, the material was cDNA or gDNA derived from T cells, B-cell-depleted T cells, or PBMCs.

The sample holds a few counts of this clone. In the original analysis: Amplified reference gene primers provided the basis for estimating nucleated cell counts. TCRdb's copy holds only in-frame clones and misses some; the assay was immunoSEQ multiplex PCR. That table furnishes V, J and clone size, whereas the DNA furnished D and trimming. This table holds about 99,000 clones, about four fifths found once. The sample taken for sequencing was peripheral blood. The receptor's source is an elderly woman with active or convalescent COVID-19.

This CDR3 reads CASSLPLSGSGNEQFF. CDR3 sequence (DNA): TGTGCCAGCAGCTTGCCCCTAAGCGGGAGTGGCAATGAGCAGTTCTTC. The rearrangement links TRBV5-5 to TRBJ2-1; 8 bases match TRBD2. Trimming took 1 base from V and 6 from J; bases not matched to a gene: 9. The CDR3 runs to 16 residues. Germline V gene sequence: CDR1 SGHKS, CDR2 YYEKEE (reference sequence).